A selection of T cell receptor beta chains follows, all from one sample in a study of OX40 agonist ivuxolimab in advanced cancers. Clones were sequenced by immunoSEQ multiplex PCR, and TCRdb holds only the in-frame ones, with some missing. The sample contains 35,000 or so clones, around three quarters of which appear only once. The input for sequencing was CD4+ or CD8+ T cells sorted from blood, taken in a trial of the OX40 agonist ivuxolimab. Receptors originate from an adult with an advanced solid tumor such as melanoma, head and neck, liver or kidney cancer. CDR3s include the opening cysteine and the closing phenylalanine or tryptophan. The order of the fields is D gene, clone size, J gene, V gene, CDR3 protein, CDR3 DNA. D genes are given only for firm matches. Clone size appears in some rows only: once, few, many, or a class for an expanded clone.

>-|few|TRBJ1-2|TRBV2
CASTWLGADGYTF
TGTGCCAGCACTTGGTTGGGGGCGGATGGCTACACCTTC
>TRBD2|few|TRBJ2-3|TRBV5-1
CASSGRLAGGTDTQYF
TGCGCCAGCAGCGGCCGACTAGCGGGGGGCACAGATACGCAGTATTTT
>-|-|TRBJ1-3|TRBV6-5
CASSYAGSSGNTIYF
TGTGCCAGCAGTTATGCCGGTAGCTCTGGAAACACCATATATTTT
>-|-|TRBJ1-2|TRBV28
CATSPGDDYGYTF
TGTGCCACGTCGCCAGGGGATGACTATGGCTACACCTTC
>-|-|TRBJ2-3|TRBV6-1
CASGSRGHTDTQYF
TGTGCCAGCGGAAGCAGGGGTCACACAGATACGCAGTATTTT
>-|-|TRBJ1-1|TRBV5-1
CASSLTGFYTEAFF
TGCGCCAGCAGCCTAACAGGGTTTTATACTGAAGCTTTCTTT
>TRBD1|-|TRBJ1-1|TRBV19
CASKGIGTGIPRTEAFF
TGTGCCAGTAAGGGTATAGGGACAGGGATTCCGAGAACTGAAGCTTTCTTT
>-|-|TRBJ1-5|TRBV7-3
CASSQSVGQPQHF
TGTGCCAGCAGCCAAAGCGTAGGGCAGCCCCAGCATTTT
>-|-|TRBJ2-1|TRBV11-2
CASSRRGGQDRFYNEQFF
TGTGCCAGCAGCCGTCGCGGGGGACAGGATCGCTTTTACAATGAGCAGTTCTTC
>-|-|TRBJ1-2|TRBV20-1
CSVGGDYGYTF
TGCAGTGTAGGGGGTGACTATGGCTACACCTTC
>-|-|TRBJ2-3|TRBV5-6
CASSLRGGGGPGTQYF
TGTGCCAGCAGCTTGAGGGGTGGTGGGGGGCCGGGCACGCAGTATTTT
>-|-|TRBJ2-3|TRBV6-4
CASSNDFSTDTQYF
TGTGCCAGCAGTAACGACTTTAGCACAGATACGCAGTATTTT
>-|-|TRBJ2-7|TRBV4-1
CASSQVQSYEQYF
TGCGCCAGCAGCCAAGTCCAGAGCTACGAGCAGTACTTC
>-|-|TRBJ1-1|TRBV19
CASSSTGRGEAFF
TGTGCCAGTAGTAGTACCGGGAGAGGTGAAGCTTTCTTT
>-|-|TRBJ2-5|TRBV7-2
CASSLVLVRETQYF
TGTGCCAGCAGCTTAGTACTAGTACGAGAGACCCAGTACTTC
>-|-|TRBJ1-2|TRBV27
CASSSNLIRGTYGYTF
TGTGCCAGCAGTTCCAATCTCATCCGGGGGACCTATGGCTACACCTTC
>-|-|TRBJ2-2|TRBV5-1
CASNRGPPPGELFF
TGCGCCAGCAATCGGGGGCCCCCCCCCGGGGAGCTGTTTTTT
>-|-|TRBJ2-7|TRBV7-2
CASSFQGRVFGEQYF
TGTGCCAGCAGCTTTCAGGGCAGGGTATTTGGCGAGCAGTACTTC
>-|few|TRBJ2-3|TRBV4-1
CASSQDAGAGTDTQYF
TGCGCCAGCAGCCAAGACGCGGGGGCCGGCACAGATACGCAGTATTTT
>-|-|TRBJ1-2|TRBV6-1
CASSGQVEANYGYTF
TGTGCCAGCAGTGGACAGGTAGAGGCTAACTATGGCTACACCTTC
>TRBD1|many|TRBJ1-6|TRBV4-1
CASSQAGQEVSPLHF
TGCGCCAGCAGCCAAGCGGGACAGGAGGTTTCACCCCTCCACTTT
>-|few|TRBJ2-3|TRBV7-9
CASSLFTDTQYF
TGTGCCAGCAGCTTATTCACAGATACGCAGTATTTT
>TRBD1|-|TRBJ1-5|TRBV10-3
CAISEQGASNQPQHF
TGTGCCATCAGTGAGCAGGGGGCGAGCAATCAGCCCCAGCATTTT
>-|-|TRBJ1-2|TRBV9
CASSVDGIYGYTF
TGTGCCAGCAGCGTAGATGGGATCTATGGCTACACCTTC
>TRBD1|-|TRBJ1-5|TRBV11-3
CASSLIPGQGILPQHF
TGTGCCAGCAGCTTGATCCCGGGACAGGGGATTCTGCCCCAGCATTTT
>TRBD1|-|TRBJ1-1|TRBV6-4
CASIQGPREAFF
TGTGCCAGCATACAGGGGCCGCGGGAAGCTTTCTTT
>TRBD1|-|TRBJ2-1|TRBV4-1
CASSRQGHNEQFF
TGCGCCAGCAGCCGACAGGGACACAATGAGCAGTTCTTC
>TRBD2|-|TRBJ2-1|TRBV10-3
CAIKTSGGPAGNEQFF
TGTGCCATCAAAACCAGCGGGGGGCCCGCAGGCAATGAGCAGTTCTTC
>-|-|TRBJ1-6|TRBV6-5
CASSYSGDNSPLHF
TGTGCCAGCAGTTACTCAGGGGACAATTCACCCCTCCACTTT
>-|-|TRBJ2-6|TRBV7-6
CASSFGPGGGQSSVLTF
TGTGCCAGCAGCTTTGGGCCGGGCGGGGGCCAGAGTAGCGTCCTGACTTTC
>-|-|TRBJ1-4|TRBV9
CASSPRGKGEKLFF
TGTGCCAGCAGCCCGCGGGGGAAGGGGGAAAAACTGTTTTTT
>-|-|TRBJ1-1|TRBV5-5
CASSLTGTTEAFF
TGTGCCAGCAGCCTCACAGGGACAACTGAAGCTTTCTTT
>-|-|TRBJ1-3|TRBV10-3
CAISESRGGTSGNTIYF
TGTGCCATCAGTGAGTCGAGGGGAGGCACCTCTGGAAACACCATATATTTT
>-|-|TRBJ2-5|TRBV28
CASSLGGRVGETQYF
TGTGCCAGCAGTTTAGGCGGCAGGGTTGGTGAGACCCAGTACTTC
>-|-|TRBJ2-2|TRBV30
CAWSVWGELFF
TGTGCCTGGAGTGTGTGGGGGGAGCTGTTTTTT